One sample yielded the 14 T cell receptor beta chains listed below, sequenced in a study of cytomegalovirus exposure and HLA in healthy donors. Primers: 60 Vbeta forward and 13 Jbeta reverse. Here immunoSEQ multiplex PCR was the method, and the copy in TCRdb shows in-frame clones only, minus some. The sample has some 150,000 clones; 75% to 80% are singletons. Specimen: PBMCs. These receptor sequences come from a male donor in good health and CMV-seronegative.

The rearrangement joins TRBV7-6 to TRBJ2-2; 7 bases are shared with TRBD1. J gave up 3 bases and V 4 bases, and 11 bases lay outside the gene matches. The CDR3 spans 17 residues. Germline lookup yields CDR1 SGHVS and CDR2 FNYEAQ. The CDR3 spells CASSYVGDSAYTGELFF. CDR3 in DNA: TGTGCCAGCAGCTATGTTGGGGACAGCGCTTACACCGGGGAGCTGTTTTTT.

The chain links TRBV2 to TRBJ1-1; 8 bases match TRBD1. The ends lost 3 bases at V and 5 bases at J; junction bases unmatched: 8. Looked up from germline, CDR1 is SNHLY and CDR2 is FYNNEI. The CDR3 consists of 15 residues. Written as DNA, the CDR3 is TGTGCCAGCAGTGAGGAGCCAGGGGGCGGAACTGAAGCTTTCTTT. Encoded protein: CASSEEPGGGTEAFF.

This clone turned up a few times. V usage is TRBV7-9 and J usage is TRBJ2-7; D is possibly TRBD2 (5 bases). Trimming pared 0 bases from V and 0 bases from J, leaving 9 bases between. CDR1 is SEHNR, CDR2 FQNEAQ, per germline (reference sequence). This CDR3 has 15 residues. CDR3 DNA: TGTGCCAGCAGCTTAGCGGAGGCGGTCTCCTACGAGCAGTACTTC. It translates to CASSLAEAVSYEQYF.

The rearrangement joins TRBV19 to TRBJ1-4; D possibly corresponds to TRBD1 (5 bases). Germline CDR1 and CDR2: LNHDA and SQIVND (reference sequence). With 6 bases removed from V and 11 bases from J, the gap between germline ends came to 19 bases. The CDR3 is 14 residues long. The CDR3 sequence: CASSISSVGTKLFF. DNA for the CDR3: TGTGCCAGTAGCATATCGAGTGTGGGGACTAAACTGTTTTTT.

This clone has only one observation. The chain carries TRBV5-1 and TRBJ1-5, with D tentatively TRBD1 (6 bases). The CDR3 has 14 amino acids. V was cut by 3 bases and J by 4 bases, with 11 bases left in between. The germline gives CDR1 SGHRS, CDR2 YFSETQ. CDR3: CASSSGTLNQPQHF. The CDR3 DNA follows: TGCGCCAGCAGCTCCGGGACACTTAATCAGCCCCAGCATTTT.

V and J are TRBV7-2 and TRBJ1-5; 9 nucleotides line up with TRBD1. The CDR3 totals 15 residues. Trimming took 1 base from V and 4 from J; bases not matched to a gene: 2. Germline loops: CDR1 SGHTA, CDR2 FQGNSA. The CDR3 loop reads CASSLVGQGNQPQHF. The CDR3, as DNA: TGTGCCAGCAGCTTAGTGGGACAGGGAAATCAGCCCCAGCATTTT.

The rearrangement uses TRBV7-2 and TRBJ2-1; possibly TRBD2 for D (6 bases). Deletions cut 5 bases from V and 4 bases from J, with 15 bases between. Germline lookup yields CDR1 SGHTA and CDR2 FQGNSA. This CDR3 spans 15 amino acids. The CDR3 region has the DNA TGTGCCAGCAGCCCAAGGGACTCACTGTACAATGAGCAGTTCTTC. Amino acid sequence: CASSPRDSLYNEQFF.

The chain joins TRBV11-2 to TRBJ2-5; possible D gene TRBD1, 6 bases. The V end lost 1 base, the J end lost 5 bases, and 14 bases lay between the germline ends. This CDR3 has 15 amino acids. Germline V CDR1 and CDR2: SGHAT, FQNNGV. The chain's CDR3 is CASSLGDKAGETQYF. CDR3 sequence (DNA): TGTGCCAGCAGCTTAGGGGACAAGGCCGGCGAGACCCAGTACTTC. The full variable domain, its missing parts supplied by reference TRBV11-2 and TRBJ2-5, is EAGVAQSPRYKIIEKRQSVAFWCNPISGHATLYWYQQILGQGPKLLIQFQNNGVVDDSQLPKDRFSAERLKGVDSTLKIQPAKLEDSAVYLCASSLGDKAGETQYFGPGTRLLVL.

This chain joins TRBV14 and TRBJ2-3; D uncertain. With 0 bases removed from V and 13 bases from J, the gap between germline ends came to 17 bases. CDR1 and CDR2 from the germline V gene are SGHDN and FVKESK. The CDR3 sequence is 14 residues long. In DNA, the CDR3 is TGTGCCAGCAGCCAAGACTACGGCCCCGACTCCAAGTATTTT. Translated: CASSQDYGPDSKYF.

This sequence joins TRBV7-9 and TRBJ1-3, with D possibly being TRBD1 (5 bases). Germline values: CDR1 SEHNR, CDR2 FQNEAQ (reference sequence). The CDR3 length is 17 residues. Trimming cost V 2 bases and J 1 base, with 15 bases left between them. The CDR3 DNA follows: TGTGCCAGCAGCTTAACAAACAGCCGGGGGTCTGGAAACACCATATATTTT. This codes for CASSLTNSRGSGNTIYF.

The V call is TRBV7-3, the J call TRBJ1-2, with 7 bases identical to TRBD1. Germline V gene lookup returns CDR1 SGHTA and CDR2 FQGTGA. The CDR3 spans 14 residues. Trimming took 3 bases from V and 2 from J; bases not matched to a gene: 3. In DNA form, the CDR3 reads TGTGCCAGCAGCTTGGGGGGACAGAACTATGGCTACACCTTC. Translated: CASSLGGQNYGYTF. Combining the CDR3 with reference TRBV7-3 and TRBJ1-2 gives the whole variable domain GAGVSQTPSNKVTEKGKYVELRCDPISGHTALYWYRQSLGQGPEFLIYFQGTGAADDSGLPNDRFFAVRPEGSVSTLKIQRTERGDSAVYLCASSLGGQNYGYTFGSGTRLTVV.

V usage is TRBV4-1 and J usage is TRBJ2-3; 7 bases fit TRBD2. The CDR3 sequence is 17 residues long. Unmatched junction bases numbered 8, after V lost 0 bases and J lost 2 bases. Germline V gene data show CDR1 as MGHRA and CDR2 as YSYEKL. The CDR3 region has the DNA TGCGCCAGCAGCCAAGAGGGGGGGGGTAGCCCCACAGATACGCAGTATTTT. Its protein is CASSQEGGGSPTDTQYF.

The chain joins TRBV5-4 to TRBJ2-4; 8 nucleotides align to TRBD1. Per germline, CDR1 SGHNT and CDR2 YYREEE (reference sequence). The V segment lost 4 bases and the J segment 5 bases; nucleotides outside the gene matches: 14. The CDR3 sequence is 17 residues long. The CDR3 region is CASSQGAQGPTQNIQYF. For the CDR3, the DNA is TGTGCCAGCAGCCAGGGGGCCCAGGGACCGACTCAAAACATTCAGTACTTC.

CDR3 residues: CATSSGGTGQEQYF. CDR3 sequence (DNA): TGTGCCACCAGCAGTGGCGGGACAGGGCAAGAGCAGTACTTC. The chain is built from TRBV15 and TRBJ2-7, with 9 bases matching TRBD1. CDR3 size: 14 residues. CDR1 and CDR2 (germline): LNHNV, YYDKDF (reference sequence). V lost 3 bases and J lost 7; bases outside the gene matches: 7. The complete variable domain, with remaining parts taken from reference TRBV15 and TRBJ2-7, reads DAMVIQNPRYQVTQFGKPVTLSCSQTLNHNVMYWYQQKSSQAPKLLFHYYDKDFNNEADTPDNFQSRRPNTSFCFLDIRSPGLGDTAMYLCATSSGGTGQEQYFGPGTRLTVT.